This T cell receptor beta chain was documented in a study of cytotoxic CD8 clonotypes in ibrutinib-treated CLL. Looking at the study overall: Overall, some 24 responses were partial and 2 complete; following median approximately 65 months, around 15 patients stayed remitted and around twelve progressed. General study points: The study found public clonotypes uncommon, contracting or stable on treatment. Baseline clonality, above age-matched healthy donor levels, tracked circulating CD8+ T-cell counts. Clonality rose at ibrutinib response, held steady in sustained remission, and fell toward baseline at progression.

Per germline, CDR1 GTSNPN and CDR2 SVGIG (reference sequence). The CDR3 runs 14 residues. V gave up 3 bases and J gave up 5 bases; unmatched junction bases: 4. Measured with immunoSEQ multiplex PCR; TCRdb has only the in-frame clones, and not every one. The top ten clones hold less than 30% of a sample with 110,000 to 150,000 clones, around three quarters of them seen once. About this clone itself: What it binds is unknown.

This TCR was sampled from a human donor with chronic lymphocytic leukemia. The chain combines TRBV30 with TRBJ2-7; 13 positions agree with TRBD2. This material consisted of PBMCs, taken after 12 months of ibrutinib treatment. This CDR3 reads CAWRTSGGADEQYF. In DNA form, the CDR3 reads TGTGCCTGGAGAACTAGCGGGGGGGCGGACGAGCAGTACTTC.